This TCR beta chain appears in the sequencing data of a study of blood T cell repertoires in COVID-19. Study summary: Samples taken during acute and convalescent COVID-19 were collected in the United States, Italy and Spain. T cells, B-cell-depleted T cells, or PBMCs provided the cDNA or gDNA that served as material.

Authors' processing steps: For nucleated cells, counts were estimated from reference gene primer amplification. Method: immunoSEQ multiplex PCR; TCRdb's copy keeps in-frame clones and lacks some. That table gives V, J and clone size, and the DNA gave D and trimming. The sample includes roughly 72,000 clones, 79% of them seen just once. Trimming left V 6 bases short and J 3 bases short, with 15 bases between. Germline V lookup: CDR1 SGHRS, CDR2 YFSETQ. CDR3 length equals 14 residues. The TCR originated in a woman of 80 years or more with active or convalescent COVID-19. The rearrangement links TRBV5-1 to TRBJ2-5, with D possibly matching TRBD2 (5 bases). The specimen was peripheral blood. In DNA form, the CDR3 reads TGCGCCAGCACTGTTGCGGGTAGGGAAGAGACCCAGTACTTC. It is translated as CASTVAGREETQYF.